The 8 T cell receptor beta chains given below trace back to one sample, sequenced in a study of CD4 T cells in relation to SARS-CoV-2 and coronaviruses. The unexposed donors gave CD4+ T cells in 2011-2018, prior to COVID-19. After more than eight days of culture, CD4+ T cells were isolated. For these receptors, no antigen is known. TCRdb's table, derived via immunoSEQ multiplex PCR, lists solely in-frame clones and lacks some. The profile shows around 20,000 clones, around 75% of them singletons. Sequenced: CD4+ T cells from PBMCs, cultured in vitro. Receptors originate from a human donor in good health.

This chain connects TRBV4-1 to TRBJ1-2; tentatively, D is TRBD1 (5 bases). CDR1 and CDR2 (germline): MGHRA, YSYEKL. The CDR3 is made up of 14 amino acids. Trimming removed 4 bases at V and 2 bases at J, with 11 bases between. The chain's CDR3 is CASSPQGVNYGYTF. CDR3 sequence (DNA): TGCGCCAGCAGCCCCCAGGGAGTAAACTATGGCTACACCTTC.

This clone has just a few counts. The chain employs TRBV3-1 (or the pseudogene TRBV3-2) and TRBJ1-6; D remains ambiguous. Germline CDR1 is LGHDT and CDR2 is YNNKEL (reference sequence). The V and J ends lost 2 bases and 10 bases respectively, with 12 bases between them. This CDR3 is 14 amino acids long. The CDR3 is CASSQKSVRSPLHF. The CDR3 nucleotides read TGTGCCAGCAGCCAAAAATCGGTGAGGTCACCCCTCCACTTT.

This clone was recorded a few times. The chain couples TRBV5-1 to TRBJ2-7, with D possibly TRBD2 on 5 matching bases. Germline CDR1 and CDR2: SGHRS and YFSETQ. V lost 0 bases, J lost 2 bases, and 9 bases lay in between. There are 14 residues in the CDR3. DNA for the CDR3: TGCGCCAGCAGCTTGGCCCCGGGAACCTACGAGCAGTACTTC. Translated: CASSLAPGTYEQYF.

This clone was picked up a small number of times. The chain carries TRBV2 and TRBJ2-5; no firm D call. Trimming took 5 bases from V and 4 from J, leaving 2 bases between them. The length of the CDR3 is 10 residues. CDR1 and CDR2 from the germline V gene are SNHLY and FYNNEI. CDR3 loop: CASSRETQYF. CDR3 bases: TGTGCCAGCAGTCGAGAGACCCAGTACTTC.

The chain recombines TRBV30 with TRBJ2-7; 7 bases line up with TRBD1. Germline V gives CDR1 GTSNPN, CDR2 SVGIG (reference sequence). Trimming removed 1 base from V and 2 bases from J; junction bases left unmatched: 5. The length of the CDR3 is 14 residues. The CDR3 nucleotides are TGTGCCTGGAGTGCCGGGACAGCTACCTACGAGCAGTACTTC. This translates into CAWSAGTATYEQYF.

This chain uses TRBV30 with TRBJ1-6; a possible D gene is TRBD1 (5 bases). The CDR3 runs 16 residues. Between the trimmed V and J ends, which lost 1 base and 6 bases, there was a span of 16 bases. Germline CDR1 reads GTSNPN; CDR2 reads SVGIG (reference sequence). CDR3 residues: CAWSAGPVLGNSPLHF. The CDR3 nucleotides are TGTGCCTGGAGTGCGGGACCGGTATTGGGTAATTCACCCCTCCACTTT.

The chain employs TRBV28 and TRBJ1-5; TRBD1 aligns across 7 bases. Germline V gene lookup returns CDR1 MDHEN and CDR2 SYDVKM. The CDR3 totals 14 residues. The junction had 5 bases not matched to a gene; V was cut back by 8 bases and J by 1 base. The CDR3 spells CASPSRGSNQPQHF. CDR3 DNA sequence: TGTGCCAGCCCGAGCAGGGGGAGCAATCAGCCCCAGCATTTT.

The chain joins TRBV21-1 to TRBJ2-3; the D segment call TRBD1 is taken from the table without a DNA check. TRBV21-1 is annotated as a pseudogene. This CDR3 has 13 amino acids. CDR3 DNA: TGTGCCAGCAGCAGGGGCGCCACAGATACGCAGTATTTT. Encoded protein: CASSRGATDTQYF.